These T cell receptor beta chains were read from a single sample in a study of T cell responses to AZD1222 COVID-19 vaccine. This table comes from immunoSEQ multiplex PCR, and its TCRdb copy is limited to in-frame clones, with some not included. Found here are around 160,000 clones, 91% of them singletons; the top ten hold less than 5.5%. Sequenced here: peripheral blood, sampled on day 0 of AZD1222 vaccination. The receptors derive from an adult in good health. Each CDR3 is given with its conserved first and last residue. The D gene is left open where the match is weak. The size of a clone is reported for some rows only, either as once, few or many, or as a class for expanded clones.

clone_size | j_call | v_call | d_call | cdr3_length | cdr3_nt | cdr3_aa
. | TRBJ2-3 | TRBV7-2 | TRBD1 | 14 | TGTGCCAGCAGTCCCGGGACAGGGACAGATACGCAGTATTTT | CASSPGTGTDTQYF
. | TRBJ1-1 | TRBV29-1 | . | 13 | TGCAGCGTTAGGACAGCTCGGGGCACTGAAGCTTTCTTT | CSVRTARGTEAFF
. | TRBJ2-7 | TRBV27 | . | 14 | TGTGCCAGCAGCCCCGGAGGCGCAATGAGCGAGCAGTACTTC | CASSPGGAMSEQYF
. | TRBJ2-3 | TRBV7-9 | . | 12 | TGTGCCAGCAGCTTCGGGTTAGGTACGCAGTATTTT | CASSFGLGTQYF
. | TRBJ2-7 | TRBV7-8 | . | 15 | TGTGCCAGCAGCTTAGATGGAGGGGATTACTACGAGCAGTACTTC | CASSLDGGDYYEQYF
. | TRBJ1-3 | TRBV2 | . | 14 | TGTGCCAGCAGTCCGGTCCTTTCTGGGAACACCATATATTTT | CASSPVLSGNTIYF
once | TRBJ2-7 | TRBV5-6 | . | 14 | TGTGCCAGCAGCTCCGGGACATCTGACTACGAGCAGTACTTC | CASSSGTSDYEQYF
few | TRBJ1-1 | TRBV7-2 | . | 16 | TGTGCCAGCAGGAACAGAGCGAGTGGGGGGGGCACTGAAGCTTTCTTT | CASRNRASGGGTEAFF
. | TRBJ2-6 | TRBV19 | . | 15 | TGTGCCAGTAGTATTTGGGCGTCTGGGGCCAACGTCCTGACTTTC | CASSIWASGANVLTF
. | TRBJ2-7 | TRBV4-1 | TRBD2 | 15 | TGCGCCAGCAGCCACAGACTAGCTGCAGGAGGGGAGCAGTACTTC | CASSHRLAAGGEQYF
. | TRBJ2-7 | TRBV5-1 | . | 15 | TGCGCCAGCAGCCGCGACGAAAGGGGGTGGTACGAGCAGTACTTC | CASSRDERGWYEQYF
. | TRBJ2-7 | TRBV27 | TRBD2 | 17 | TGTGCCAGCAGTTTCGGGGTAGCGGGGGGGCGTCACTACGAGCAGTACTTC | CASSFGVAGGRHYEQYF
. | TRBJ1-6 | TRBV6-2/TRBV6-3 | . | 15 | TGTGCCAGCAGTTACCTCCAGGGAGGTAATTCACCCCTCCACTTT | CASSYLQGGNSPLHF
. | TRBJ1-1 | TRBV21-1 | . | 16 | TGTGCCAGCAGCAAACCGGAAGAGGGGGCAGACACTGAAGCTTTCTTT | CASSKPEEGADTEAFF
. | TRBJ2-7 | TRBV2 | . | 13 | TGTGCCAGCAGTGAACGGGTTGAACAGGGGCAGTACTTC | CASSERVEQGQYF
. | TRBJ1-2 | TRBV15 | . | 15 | TGTGCCACCAGCAGAGATCTAGAGGTACGGTATGGCTACACCTTC | CATSRDLEVRYGYTF
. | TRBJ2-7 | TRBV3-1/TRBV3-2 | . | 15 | TGTGCCAGCAGCCAAGAGAAAGCGGCCAAGTACGAGCAGTACTTC | CASSQEKAAKYEQYF
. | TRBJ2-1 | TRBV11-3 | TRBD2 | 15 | TGTGCCAGCAGTCCGGGACTAGCGGGACGCGATGAGCAGTTCTTC | CASSPGLAGRDEQFF
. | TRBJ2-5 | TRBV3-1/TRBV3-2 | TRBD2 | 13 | TGTGCCAGCAGCGCCCTAGCGGAAGAGACCCAGTACTTC | CASSALAEETQYF
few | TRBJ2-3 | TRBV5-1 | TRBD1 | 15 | TGCGCCAGCAGGACAGGGGGGAGTAGCACAGATACGCAGTATTTT | CASRTGGSSTDTQYF
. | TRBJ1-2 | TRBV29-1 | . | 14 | TGCAGCGTTGACAGACAGCCAATTAACTATGGCTACACCTTC | CSVDRQPINYGYTF
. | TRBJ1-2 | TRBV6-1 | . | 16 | TGTGCCAGCAGTGAAGCTGGACAGCGCGCTAACTATGGCTACACCTTC | CASSEAGQRANYGYTF
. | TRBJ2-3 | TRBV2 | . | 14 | TGTGCCAGCAGCGACAGTTCTAGCACAGATACGCAGTATTTT | CASSDSSSTDTQYF
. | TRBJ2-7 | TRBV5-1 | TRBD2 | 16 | TGCGCCAGCAGCGCCGGCACGGGACTAGCGGCCTACGAGCAGTACTTC | CASSAGTGLAAYEQYF
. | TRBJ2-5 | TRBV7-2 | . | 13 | TGTGCCAGCTCCGGGACACACTACGAGACCCAGTACTTC | CASSGTHYETQYF
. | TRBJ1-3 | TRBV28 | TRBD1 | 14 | TGTGCCAACAGGGACAGGAACTCTGGAAACACCATATATTTT | CANRDRNSGNTIYF
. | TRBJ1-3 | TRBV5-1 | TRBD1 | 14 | TGCGCCAGCAGCCCCGGACAGGGAGGGAACACCATATATTTT | CASSPGQGGNTIYF
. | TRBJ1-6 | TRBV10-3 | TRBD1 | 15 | TGTGCCATCAGTGCAGAAACAGGGGGCGATTCACCCCTCCACTTT | CAISAETGGDSPLHF
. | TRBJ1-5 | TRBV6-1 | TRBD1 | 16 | TGTGCCAGCAGTGACCCGACAGGGGTCGGCAATCAGCCCCAGCATTTT | CASSDPTGVGNQPQHF
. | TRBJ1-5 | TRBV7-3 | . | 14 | TGTGCCAGCAGCCTTATAGGGGGCAATCAGCCCCAGCATTTT | CASSLIGGNQPQHF
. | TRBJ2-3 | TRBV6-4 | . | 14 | TGTGCCAGCAGTGACGCGGGGGCCACAGATACGCAGTATTTT | CASSDAGATDTQYF
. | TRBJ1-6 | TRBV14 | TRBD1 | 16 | TGTGCCAGCAGCCAACAGACAGGGGGATATAATTCACCCCTCCACTTT | CASSQQTGGYNSPLHF
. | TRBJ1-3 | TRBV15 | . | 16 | TGTGCCACCAGCAGAGGTGTCCAGGGAACTGGAAACACCATATATTTT | CATSRGVQGTGNTIYF
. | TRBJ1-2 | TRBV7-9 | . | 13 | TGTGCCAGCAGCCCCGGGAGGTACTATGGCTACACCTTC | CASSPGRYYGYTF
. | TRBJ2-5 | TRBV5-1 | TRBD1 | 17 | TGCGCCAGCAGCTTAAATTACCCCAGGACAGGGCAAGAGACCCAGTACTTC | CASSLNYPRTGQETQYF
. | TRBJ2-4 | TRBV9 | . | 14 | TGTGCCAGCAGCGTAGACCCAGCCAAAAACATTCAGTACTTC | CASSVDPAKNIQYF
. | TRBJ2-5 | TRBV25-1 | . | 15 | TGTGCCAGCAGTGATCCCGGGACGTCGGGGGAGACCCAGTACTTC | CASSDPGTSGETQYF
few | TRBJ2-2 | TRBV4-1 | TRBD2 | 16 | TGCGCCAGCAGCCAAGAGAGAGCGGGAGAGGCCGGGGAGCTGTTTTTT | CASSQERAGEAGELFF
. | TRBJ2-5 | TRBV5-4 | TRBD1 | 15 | TGTGCCAGCAGCAGCGGACAGGGTGTTCAAGAGACCCAGTACTTC | CASSSGQGVQETQYF
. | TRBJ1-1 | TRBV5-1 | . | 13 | TGCGCCAGCAGCTTGACAGTGAACACTGAAGCTTTCTTT | CASSLTVNTEAFF
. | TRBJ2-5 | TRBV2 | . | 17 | TGTGCCAGCAGTGATAAGTATCGGGACGAAGTCCAAGAGACCCAGTACTTC | CASSDKYRDEVQETQYF
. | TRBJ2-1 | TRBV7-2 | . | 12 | TGTGCCAGCAGCCCCTCTTACAATGAGCAGTTCTTC | CASSPSYNEQFF
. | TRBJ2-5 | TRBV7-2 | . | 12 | TGTGCCAGCAGCTTTGCGGGAGAGACCCAGTACTTC | CASSFAGETQYF
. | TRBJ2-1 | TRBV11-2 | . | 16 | TGTGCCAGCAGCTTAGATCTGGGGGGGGGCCGCAATGAGCAGTTCTTC | CASSLDLGGGRNEQFF
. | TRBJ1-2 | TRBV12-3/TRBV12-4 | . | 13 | TGTGCCAGCAGCCGACAGGATGTCTATGGCTACACCTTC | CASSRQDVYGYTF
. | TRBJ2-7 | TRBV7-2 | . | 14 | TGTGCCAGCAGCTTCCGGGACTGGACCTACGAGCAGTACTTC | CASSFRDWTYEQYF
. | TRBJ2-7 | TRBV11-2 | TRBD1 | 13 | TGTGCCAGCACCCGGACAGGGCTGTACGAGCAGTACTTC | CASTRTGLYEQYF
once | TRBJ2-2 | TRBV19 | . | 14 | TGTGCCAGTAGTATAGTCCGGGAAGTCGGGGAGCTGTTTTTT | CASSIVREVGELFF
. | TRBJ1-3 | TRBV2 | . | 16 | TGTGCCAGCAGTGGGCCCGGGACGATCTCTGGAAACACCATATATTTT | CASSGPGTISGNTIYF
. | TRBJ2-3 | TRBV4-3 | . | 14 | TGCGCCAGCAGCCAAGGGGAGGTTAAAGATACGCAGTATTTT | CASSQGEVKDTQYF
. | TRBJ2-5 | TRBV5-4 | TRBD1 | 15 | TGTGCCAGCAGCTTGGCCGGGACAGGGACCGAGACCCAGTACTTC | CASSLAGTGTETQYF
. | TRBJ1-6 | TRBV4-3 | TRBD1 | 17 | TGCGCCAGCAGCCAAGAGGACAGGCCGGGTCCCGGGTCACCCCTCCACTTT | CASSQEDRPGPGSPLHF
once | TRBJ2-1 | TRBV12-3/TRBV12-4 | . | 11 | TGTGCCAGCAGTTACTACAATGAGCAGTTCTTC | CASSYYNEQFF